One sample yielded the 29 T cell receptor beta chains listed below, sequenced in a study of identical twins. TCRdb re-derived calls from the 5' RACE reads in MiXCR, one entry per CDR3 protein. This sample carries about 530,000 distinct CDR3 sequences, over 12% of them seen once, and the ten largest clones take roughly 0.44%. These sequences were also reported in another study, on yellow fever vaccine responses in identical twins.

Sequencing was done on a sample of CD4+ T cells sorted from blood. The receptor set was obtained from a woman younger than 30 in good health.

The chain couples TRBV18 to TRBJ2-7; 7 bases match TRBD1. The CDR3 runs to 13 residues. The V gene end was trimmed by 4 bases and the J gene end by 2 bases; junction bases not matched to a gene: 2. CDR1 KGHSH and CDR2 LQKENI come from the germline V gene. In nucleotides, the CDR3 is TGTGCCAGCTCACATACAGGGGCCTACGAGCAGTACGTC. This encodes CASSHTGAYEQYV.

The table lists this clonotype with a few counts. This chain joins TRBV7-6 and TRBJ2-2; possibly TRBD1 for D (5 bases). The CDR3 totals 15 residues. Trimming removed 2 bases at V and 3 bases at J, with 10 bases between. Germline V gene sequence: CDR1 SGHVS, CDR2 FNYEAQ. The CDR3 region is CASSLWGVDTGELFF. Written as DNA, the CDR3 is TGTGCCAGCAGCTTATGGGGCGTCGACACCGGGGAGCTGTTTTTT.

There are a few counts of this clonotype. The rearrangement joins TRBV7-8 to TRBJ1-6; 7 bases are shared with TRBD1. Trimming cost V 4 bases and J 9 bases; bases outside gene matches: 12. Germline V gene data show CDR1 as SGHVS and CDR2 as FQNEAQ. This CDR3 is 16 amino acids long. Here the CDR3 reads CASSSRSGTVSSPLHF. CDR3 sequence (DNA): TGTGCCAGCAGCTCCCGGTCCGGGACAGTTAGTTCACCCCTCCACTTT.

V is TRBV9 and J is TRBJ2-7; D is uncertain. The germline CDR1 and CDR2 sequences are SGDLS and YYNGEE. The CDR3 sequence is 14 residues long. Trimming pared 0 bases from V and 0 bases from J, leaving 7 bases between. In DNA, the CDR3 is TGTGCCAGCAGCGTAGAGGGCCGCTCCTACGAGCAGTACTTC. As protein: CASSVEGRSYEQYF.

J is TRBJ2-7 and V is TRBV10-3; unclear D gene. V shed 4 bases and J shed 7 bases, with 23 bases lying between them. The CDR3 is made up of 16 amino acids. From germline, CDR1 is ENHRY and CDR2 SYGVKD. CDR3 sequence (DNA): TGTGCCATCAGTGGATCTTCCATATCAAACCCTAGTGAGCAGTACTTC. Encoded protein: CAISGSSISNPSEQYF.

This clonotype was picked up many times. One junction end does not reproduce the germline sequence, and a read error may be involved. The rearrangement links TRBV28 to TRBJ2-2; D is ambiguous. The CDR3 has 14 amino acids. Germline values: CDR1 MDHEN, CDR2 SYDVKM. CDR3 bases: TGCGCCAGCAGCTTGGCCCGAAACACCGGGGAGCTGTTTTTT. Its translation is CASSLARNTGELFF.

Only a few counts were recorded for this clonotype. The CDR3, as DNA: TGCGCCAGCAGCAGTAGCGGGAGAGAGGAAGAGACCCAGTACTTC. It is translated as CASSSSGREEETQYF. J is TRBJ2-5 and V is TRBV5-1; the match to TRBD2 covers 9 bases. The CDR3 length is 15 residues. CDR1 and CDR2 from the germline V gene are SGHRS and YFSETQ. The V and J ends lost 4 bases and 3 bases, in that order; junction bases with no gene match: 7. Together with reference TRBV5-1 and TRBJ2-5, the CDR3 gives the full variable domain: KAGVTQTPRYLIKTRGQQVTLSCSPISGHRSVSWYQQTPGQGLQFLFEYFSETQRNKGNFPGRFSGRQFSNSRSEMNVSTLELGDSALYLCASSSSGREEETQYFGPGTRLLVL.

This clonotype was seen only a few times. This chain joins TRBV14 and TRBJ1-2; no clear D gene. Germline V gene lookup returns CDR1 SGHDN and CDR2 FVKESK. The CDR3 is 12 residues long. Trimming removed 0 bases at V and 7 bases at J, with 6 bases between. For the CDR3, the DNA is TGTGCCAGCAGCCAAGATCGTTTTGGCTACACCTTC. The encoded protein is CASSQDRFGYTF.

This clonotype showed up many times. V and J are TRBV5-1 and TRBJ2-3; D is undetermined. The germline V and J ends were trimmed by 0 bases and 0 bases, with 8 bases remaining between them. Germline CDR1 and CDR2: SGHRS and YFSETQ. CDR3 length: 15 amino acids. The CDR3 is CASSLEISSTDTQYF. DNA for the CDR3: TGCGCCAGCAGCTTGGAAATTTCTAGCACAGATACGCAGTATTTT.

This clonotype turned up a few times. CDR3 DNA: TGTGCCAGCAACAAGGGGGCCCTGGACACCGGGGAGCTGTTTTTT. Amino acids: CASNKGALDTGELFF. The chain carries TRBV27 and TRBJ2-2; 7 nucleotides match TRBD1. After removal of 7 bases from V and 3 bases from J, the junction contained 8 bases not matched to a gene. The germline V gene has CDR1 MNHEY and CDR2 SMNVEV (reference sequence). The CDR3 covers 15 residues.

This clonotype was seen more than once but under ten times. V and J are TRBV5-1 and TRBJ2-1, with D maybe TRBD1 (6 bases). The CDR3 has 14 amino acids. Trimming took off 0 bases at V and 8 bases at J, with 12 bases between the two ends. In germline, CDR1 is SGHRS, CDR2 YFSETQ. In DNA form, the CDR3 reads TGCGCCAGCAGCTTGGGGGGGCGCTTGGATGAGCAGTTCTTC. As protein: CASSLGGRLDEQFF.

The J gene is TRBJ2-7, the V gene TRBV3-1; 9 bases align to TRBD1. V lost 4 bases to trimming and J lost 6 bases; unmatched junction nucleotides: 10. The CDR3 is 15 residues long. Germline V gene data show CDR1 as LGHDT and CDR2 as YNNKEL (reference sequence). The CDR3: CASSLTGQGLGEQYV. The CDR3 bases are TGTGCCAGCAGCCTGACGGGACAGGGATTAGGCGAGCAGTACGTC.

This chain links TRBV3-1 with TRBJ2-3, with 7 bases matching TRBD2. Germline V gene lookup returns CDR1 LGHDT and CDR2 YNNKEL (reference sequence). The ends lost 4 bases at V and 3 bases at J; junction bases unmatched: 7. CDR3 length equals 15 residues. The CDR3 region has the DNA TGTGCCAGCAGCCGACAACTAGCGATGACAGATACGCAGTATTTT. This translates into CASSRQLAMTDTQYF.

V and J are TRBV5-1 and TRBJ2-1, with 11 positions matching TRBD2. J was trimmed by 4 bases and V by 6 bases; bases with no gene match: 3. The CDR3 runs 14 residues. Germline values: CDR1 SGHRS, CDR2 YFSETQ. The CDR3 bases are TGCGCCAGCATGGGGACTAGCGGATACAATGAGCAGTTCTTC. Translation gives CASMGTSGYNEQFF.

This clonotype has only a few counts. DNA for the CDR3: TGTGCCAGCAGTTTAGGGCCCTCCTTTAGGTCGAGGGGCACCGGGGAGCTGTTTTTT. Translated: CASSLGPSFRSRGTGELFF. The chain is built from TRBV12-3 or TRBV12-4 and TRBJ2-2; D possibly uses TRBD1 or TRBD2 (5 bases each). CDR3 length equals 19 residues. The germline V and J ends were trimmed by 1 base and 4 bases, with 22 bases remaining between them.

V is TRBV4-1 and J is TRBJ2-1; 7 bases fit TRBD2. Germline V gene sequence: CDR1 MGHRA, CDR2 YSYEKL. Losses at the gene ends were 1 base for V and 4 bases for J; bases not matched to a gene: 7. This CDR3 has 16 residues. The CDR3, as DNA: TGCGCCAGCAGCCAAGGGGGCGGGAGCTCTTACAATGAGCAGTTCTTC. Its translation is CASSQGGGSSYNEQFF.

The chain employs TRBV20-1 and TRBJ2-1, with 13 bases identical to TRBD2. Looked up from germline, CDR1 is DFQATT and CDR2 is SNEGSKA (reference sequence). The CDR3 has 16 amino acids. J gave up 10 bases and V 5 bases, and 14 bases lay outside the gene matches. In DNA, the CDR3 is TGCAGTGCTGCCGAGGGGACTAGCGGGACGGGCGGGGAGCAGTTCTTC. Its translation is CSAAEGTSGTGGEQFF.

This clonotype was seen more than once but under ten times. The rearrangement links TRBV5-1 to TRBJ2-5, with D uncertain. Trimming stripped 4 bases from V and 3 bases from J, with 13 bases between. The V gene's germline CDR1 is SGHRS and CDR2 YFSETQ. The CDR3 contains 14 residues. The CDR3 region is CASSDDLREETQYF. In DNA, the CDR3 is TGCGCCAGCAGCGACGACCTAAGGGAAGAGACCCAGTACTTC. Together with reference TRBV5-1 and TRBJ2-5, the CDR3 gives the full variable domain: KAGVTQTPRYLIKTRGQQVTLSCSPISGHRSVSWYQQTPGQGLQFLFEYFSETQRNKGNFPGRFSGRQFSNSRSEMNVSTLELGDSALYLCASSDDLREETQYFGPGTRLLVL.

This clonotype turned up a few times. The chain employs TRBV11-1 and TRBJ2-7; the D gene is possibly TRBD1 (6 bases). V was cut by 0 bases and J by 2 bases, with 20 bases left in between. This CDR3 region has 18 residues. CDR1 and CDR2 (germline): SGHAT, FQDESV (reference sequence). The CDR3 loop reads CASSLALYLGGFPYEQYF. In nucleotides, the CDR3 is TGTGCCAGCAGCTTAGCGCTCTATTTAGGGGGTTTCCCCTACGAGCAGTACTTC.

This chain connects TRBV5-6 to TRBJ2-7, with 9 bases that match TRBD2. The CDR3 extends over 16 amino acids. V lost 6 bases to trimming and J lost 0 bases; unmatched junction nucleotides: 10. The germline V gene has CDR1 SGHDT and CDR2 YYEEEE. CDR3 residues: CASTRSSGAFSYEQYF. As DNA, the CDR3 is TGTGCCAGCACCCGATCTAGCGGGGCCTTCTCCTACGAGCAGTACTTC.

The V call is TRBV6-2 or TRBV6-3, the J call TRBJ2-1; 7 nucleotides line up with TRBD1. V dropped 7 bases and J dropped 4; count of bases not matched to a gene: 13. The CDR3 is 16 residues long. Germline CDR1 MNHEY, CDR2 SVGEGT. The CDR3 coding sequence is TGTGCCAGCACCCCCTTCTTCCAGGGGGAATACAATGAGCAGTTCTTC. Protein product: CASTPFFQGEYNEQFF.

The V and J genes are TRBV7-9 and TRBJ1-4; TRBD1 agrees at 7 bases. CDR1 is SEHNR, CDR2 FQNEAQ, per germline (reference sequence). CDR3 length: 16 residues. The trim removed 1 base at V and 12 bases at J, leaving 14 bases unmatched. In nucleotides, the CDR3 is TGTGCCAGCAGCTTAGGGCAGGGGGACCTATGGAAGGAACTGTTTTTT. Translation: CASSLGQGDLWKELFF.

In its sample, this clonotype was seen a few times. This sequence joins TRBV6-5 and TRBJ2-2; tentative D call: TRBD1 (5 bases). Germline CDR1 reads MNHEY; CDR2 reads SVGAGI. Trimming took 0 bases from V and 0 from J, leaving 11 bases between them. This CDR3 is built from 17 residues. The CDR3 is CASSYSSGAANTGELFF. The CDR3 nucleotides are TGTGCCAGCAGTTACTCCAGTGGGGCCGCGAACACCGGGGAGCTGTTTTTT.

This clonotype was detected ten times or more. The chain carries TRBV6-5 and TRBJ1-1; possible D gene TRBD1, 5 bases. CDR3 length: 14 amino acids. In germline, CDR1 is MNHEY, CDR2 SVGAGI. Trimming pared 0 bases from V and 4 bases from J, leaving 9 bases between. This chain's CDR3 is CASSYSEGSTEAFF. The CDR3 DNA sequence: TGTGCCAGCAGTTACTCGGAGGGGAGCACTGAAGCTTTCTTT.

The chain employs TRBV7-9 and TRBJ2-3, with TRBD1 identical over 9 bases. Germline V CDR1 and CDR2: SEHNR, FQNEAQ (reference sequence). Trimming removed 0 bases from V and 3 bases from J; junction bases left unmatched: 4. The CDR3 consists of 16 residues. CDR3 nucleotide sequence: TGTGCCAGCAGCTTAGCACAGGGGGCGCCGACAGATACGCAGTATTTT. It codes for CASSLAQGAPTDTQYF.

The rearrangement joins TRBV7-8 to TRBJ2-5, with D tentatively TRBD2 (7 bases). Trimming took 5 bases from V and 2 from J, leaving 24 bases between them. The CDR3 has 18 amino acids. Looked up from germline, CDR1 is SGHVS and CDR2 is FQNEAQ. CDR3 coding DNA: TGTGCCAGCAGCCCCGTCGGGGGCGGGGGCCTTCGGCAAGAGACCCAGTACTTC. Translated: CASSPVGGGGLRQETQYF.

There are a few counts of this clonotype. The genes are TRBV29-1 and TRBJ2-5; D possibly matches TRBD1 or TRBD2 (5 bases each). The V gene's germline CDR1 is SQVTM and CDR2 ANQGSEA. V was clipped by 4 bases and J by 7 bases, with 19 bases between them. The CDR3 contains 14 residues. The CDR3 DNA follows: TGCAGCGTTGGGAGAGGCCAGGGAGAGGGGACCCAGTACTTC. It encodes CSVGRGQGEGTQYF.

This clonotype has a handful of counts. This chain uses TRBV18 with TRBJ2-1, with 7 bases identical to TRBD2. CDR1 is KGHSH and CDR2 is LQKENI in the germline V gene. This CDR3 region has 14 residues. V shed 10 bases, J shed 4 bases, and the junction held 10 bases outside the gene matches. CDR3 sequence (DNA): TGTGCCACCGAGTCGGCTAGCGGATACAATGAGCAGTTCTTC. Protein product: CATESASGYNEQFF.

The DNA for the CDR3 is TGTGCCAGCAGTTCCCGGACTCCAACTAATGAAAAACTGTTTTTT. It is translated as CASSSRTPTNEKLFF. The chain recombines TRBV6-5 with TRBJ1-4, with no clear D. This CDR3 has 15 amino acids. Germline V CDR1 and CDR2: MNHEY, SVGAGI. The germline V and J ends were trimmed by 4 bases and 0 bases, with 9 bases remaining between them.